This TCR beta chain came from a study of blood T cell repertoires in COVID-19. Study at large: Researchers got acute and convalescent COVID-19 samples from the United States, Italy and Spain. T cells, B-cell-depleted T cells, or PBMCs supplied cDNA or gDNA.

Germline lookup yields CDR1 SQVTM and CDR2 ANQGSEA. The CDR3 runs to 14 residues. V was cut by 0 bases and J by 3 bases, with 9 bases left in between. Sequencing was performed with immunoSEQ multiplex PCR; in TCRdb, only in-frame clones are kept and a portion is missing. Of around 140,000 clones listed, around 86% are singletons. The TCR originated in a woman aged 60-75 years with active or convalescent COVID-19. Sequencing used peripheral blood. J is TRBJ2-1 and V is TRBV29-1; tentative D call: TRBD2 (5 bases). This CDR3 reads CSVEDTRNYNEQFF. The CDR3 nucleotides read TGCAGCGTTGAAGATACTAGGAACTACAATGAGCAGTTCTTC.